What follows describes a single T cell receptor beta chain. Its antigen is currently unknown. The germline CDR1 and CDR2 sequences are SGDLS and YYNGEE. V gave up 6 bases and J gave up 4 bases; unmatched junction bases: 5. The length of the CDR3 is 13 residues. Naive CD8 cells lacked CD45RO and underwent positive selection for CCR7, leaving out terminally differentiated effector memory CD45RA+ cells. This entry belongs to a study of shared clonotypes between healthy human individuals. Study details: Each donor contributed plates that comprised three CD4 naive, three CD4 memory, two CD8 naive and one CD8 memory.

It was 200 ng DNA, around 33,000 T cell genomes, that sorted-subset replicate PCRs used. Data came from immunoSEQ multiplex PCR; TCRdb stores just in-frame clones and leaves some out. The sample carries some 600,000 clones, roughly 95% recorded once. The study, taken as a whole, reports: At large depth, rarefaction still showed sorted-subset sequencing to be incomplete. Against clonotypes common to all four donors, non-shared ones had lower generation probabilities.

Sequenced material: naive CD8+ T cells sorted from blood. The chain uses TRBV9 and TRBJ1-2; the match to TRBD1 covers 8 bases. This TCR derives from a woman aged 25 to 39 in good health. The CDR3 region is CASTPGTGYGYTF. The CDR3 DNA is TGTGCCAGCACTCCCGGGACAGGCTATGGCTACACCTTC.